What follows are 16 T cell receptor beta chains derived from one specimen sequenced in a study of T cell changes during pregnancy in multiple sclerosis. The data were produced by immunoSEQ multiplex PCR, yet TCRdb's version contains in-frame clones alone and is incomplete. The sample yields roughly 40,000 clones, more than 85% seen once. The starting material was CD8+ T cells from peripheral blood mononuclear cells, obtained in the first trimester of pregnancy. The receptor source for this set is a female donor with multiple sclerosis, enrolled in a pregnancy study.

This clone was seen only once. The rearrangement uses TRBV2 and TRBJ2-7, with 12 bases matching TRBD2. This CDR3 region has 16 residues. CDR1 and CDR2 from the germline V gene are SNHLY and FYNNEI. Trimming at V came to 6 bases and at J to 3 bases, leaving 9 bases not matched to a gene. CDR3 region: CASSTTSGGSYYEQYF. The CDR3 DNA sequence: TGTGCCAGCAGCACCACTAGCGGGGGGTCCTACTACGAGCAGTACTTC.

This clone is a singleton in its sample. This chain joins TRBV4-2 and TRBJ2-7; 9 bases are a match to TRBD1. CDR1 is LGHNA and CDR2 is YNFKEQ in the germline V gene. This CDR3 contains 15 residues. The ends lost 2 bases at V and 5 bases at J; junction bases unmatched: 7. CDR3 DNA: TGTGCCAGCAGCCAAAGAACGACAGGGGGGGACGAGCAGTACTTC. Protein product: CASSQRTTGGDEQYF.

This chain links TRBV13 with TRBJ2-1, with 9 positions matching TRBD2. The trim removed 2 bases at V and 8 bases at J, leaving 16 bases unmatched. Germline V CDR1 and CDR2: PRHDT, FYEKMQ (reference sequence). This CDR3 is built from 18 residues. CDR3 sequence (DNA): TGTGCCAGCAGCTTATCTCAGCGGGGGGCCCGACTTGGGGATGAGCAGTTCTTC. It encodes CASSLSQRGARLGDEQFF.

The chain combines TRBV5-6 with TRBJ2-7, with 9 bases fitting TRBD1. The CDR3 spans 16 residues. Unmatched junction bases numbered 16, after V lost 3 bases and J lost 9 bases. Germline CDR1 and CDR2: SGHDT and YYEEEE. The CDR3 coding sequence is TGTGCCAGCAGCTCAAACCTAAGGGGGACAGGGCAGTTGCAGTACTTC. Its protein is CASSSNLRGTGQLQYF. Combining the CDR3 with reference TRBV5-6 and TRBJ2-7 gives the whole variable domain DAGVTQSPTHLIKTRGQQVTLRCSPKSGHDTVSWYQQALGQGPQFIFQYYEEEERQRGNFPDRFSGHQFPNYSSELNVNALLLGDSALYLCASSSNLRGTGQLQYFGPGTRLTVT.

V is TRBV4-1 and J is TRBJ1-1; tentative D call: TRBD1 (5 bases). Trimming stripped 1 base from V and 1 base from J, with 7 bases between. The CDR3 is made up of 14 amino acids. Germline assignment: CDR1 MGHRA and CDR2 YSYEKL. Here the CDR3 reads CASSQVGENTEAFF. The CDR3 DNA is TGCGCCAGCAGCCAAGTAGGGGAGAACACTGAAGCTTTCTTT.

The chain couples TRBV18 to TRBJ1-2; D unclear. The CDR3 is made up of 13 amino acids. Germline V gene lookup returns CDR1 KGHSH and CDR2 LQKENI. V was cut by 7 bases and J by 6 bases, with 15 bases left in between. Written as DNA, the CDR3 is TGTGCCAGCTGCGGTGGCAGCGAAAATGGCTACACCTTC. Translating it yields CASCGGSENGYTF.

This clone was recorded a few times. This sequence joins TRBV2 and TRBJ1-6, with a possible D match to TRBD1 (5 bases). Trimming took 3 bases from V and 4 from J, leaving 13 bases between them. This CDR3 spans 16 amino acids. Germline V gene data show CDR1 as SNHLY and CDR2 as FYNNEI. CDR3 DNA: TGTGCCAGCAGTGACAACGCCGGGGGATATAATTCACCCCTCCACTTT. Encoded protein: CASSDNAGGYNSPLHF.

The genes are TRBV4-1 and TRBJ1-3; D not certain. Germline CDR1 and CDR2: MGHRA and YSYEKL. V was cut by 0 bases and J by 4 bases, with 4 bases left in between. This CDR3 region has 13 residues. Written as DNA, the CDR3 is TGCGCCAGCAGCCAAGAAACAGGAAACACCATATATTTT. The encoded protein is CASSQETGNTIYF.

J is TRBJ2-7 and V is TRBV27; TRBD1 agrees at 10 bases. This CDR3 spans 15 amino acids. Trimming at V came to 0 bases and at J to 3 bases, leaving 2 bases not matched to a gene. In germline, CDR1 is MNHEY, CDR2 SMNVEV (reference sequence). CDR3 region: CASSLSWTGGYEQYF. The CDR3 region has the DNA TGTGCCAGCAGTTTATCTTGGACAGGGGGCTACGAGCAGTACTTC.

The rearrangement links TRBV29-1 to TRBJ1-2, with D uncertain. In germline, CDR1 is SQVTM, CDR2 ANQGSEA. Trimming removed 3 bases from V and 3 bases from J, with 8 bases in between. The CDR3 loop spans 12 amino acids. Here the CDR3 DNA reads TGCAGCGTTGATTCCTCTCACTATGGCTACACCTTC. This gives the protein CSVDSSHYGYTF.

The CDR3 nucleotides are TGTGCCAGCAGTCCCCTGCAAAGCGGCGGTCAGCCCCAGCATTTT. Protein: CASSPLQSGGQPQHF. The V gene is TRBV27, the J gene TRBJ1-5; D not certain. CDR1 is MNHEY, CDR2 SMNVEV, per germline (reference sequence). V dropped 5 bases and J dropped 6 bases, with 17 bases sitting between them. The length of the CDR3 is 15 residues.

The V and J genes are TRBV7-3 and TRBJ2-5; perhaps TRBD1 as D (6 bases). The CDR3 consists of 14 residues. V was trimmed by 5 bases and J by 5 bases, leaving 15 bases between them. Per germline, CDR1 SGHTA and CDR2 FQGTGA. The CDR3 loop reads CASSPGHQLETQYF. DNA of the CDR3: TGTGCCAGCAGCCCGGGACACCAATTGGAGACCCAGTACTTC.

The chain carries TRBV4-1 and TRBJ2-7; D possibly corresponds to TRBD2 (5 bases). V lost 1 base and J 2 bases, leaving 9 bases between the germline ends. The CDR3 consists of 14 residues. Looked up from germline, CDR1 is MGHRA and CDR2 is YSYEKL. DNA for the CDR3: TGCGCCAGCAGCCAAGTGGCCGGGACCTACGAGCAGTACTTC. Protein product: CASSQVAGTYEQYF.

The V call is TRBV6-5, the J call TRBJ1-1, with D possibly matching TRBD1 (5 bases). Germline loops: CDR1 MNHEY, CDR2 SVGAGI. The V and J ends lost 6 bases and 5 bases respectively, with 13 bases between them. CDR3 length equals 13 residues. This CDR3 is CASSNGGLTEAFF. In DNA, the CDR3 is TGTGCCAGCAGCAACGGGGGTTTGACTGAAGCTTTCTTT.

The V gene is TRBV15, the J gene TRBJ2-3; 8 positions agree with TRBD1. Germline V CDR1 and CDR2: LNHNV, YYDKDF (reference sequence). Trimming cost V 5 bases and J 0 bases; bases outside gene matches: 4. CDR3 length: 15 residues. CDR3 sequence reads: CATSPGQESTDTQYF. CDR3 coding DNA: TGTGCCACCAGCCCGGGACAGGAGAGCACAGATACGCAGTATTTT.

V and J are TRBV27 and TRBJ2-7; 8 bases line up with TRBD1. Per germline, CDR1 MNHEY and CDR2 SMNVEV (reference sequence). Trimming removed 10 bases from V and 1 base from J; junction bases left unmatched: 9. This CDR3 is built from 14 residues. DNA of the CDR3: TGTGCCACCGCGACGGGACAGGTGTCCTACGAGCAGTACTTC. As protein: CATATGQVSYEQYF.